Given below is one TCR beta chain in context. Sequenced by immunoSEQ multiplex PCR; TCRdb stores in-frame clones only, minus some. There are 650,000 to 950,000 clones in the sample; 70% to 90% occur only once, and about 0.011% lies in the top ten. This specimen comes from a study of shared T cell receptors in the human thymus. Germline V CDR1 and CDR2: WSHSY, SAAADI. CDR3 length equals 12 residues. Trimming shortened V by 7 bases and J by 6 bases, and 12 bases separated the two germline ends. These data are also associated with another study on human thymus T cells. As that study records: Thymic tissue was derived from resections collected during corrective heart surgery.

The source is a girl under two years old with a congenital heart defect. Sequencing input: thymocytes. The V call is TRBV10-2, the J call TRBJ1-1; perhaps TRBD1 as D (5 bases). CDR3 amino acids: CASTGGFAEAFF. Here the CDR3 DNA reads TGCGCCAGCACGGGGGGTTTCGCTGAAGCTTTCTTT.